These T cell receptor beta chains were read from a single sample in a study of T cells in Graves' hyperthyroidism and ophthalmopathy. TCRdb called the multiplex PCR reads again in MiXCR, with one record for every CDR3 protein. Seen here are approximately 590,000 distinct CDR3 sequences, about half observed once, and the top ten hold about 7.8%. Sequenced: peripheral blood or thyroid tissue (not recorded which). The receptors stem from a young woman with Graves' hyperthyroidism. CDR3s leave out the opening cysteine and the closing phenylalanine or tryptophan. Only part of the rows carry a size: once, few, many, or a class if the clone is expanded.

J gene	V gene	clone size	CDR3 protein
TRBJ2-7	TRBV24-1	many	ATSDTGGLYEQY
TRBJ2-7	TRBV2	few	ASRGGTSGYEQY
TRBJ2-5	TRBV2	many	ASRWLLAGEQETQY
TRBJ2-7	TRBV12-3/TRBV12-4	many	ASSFGGNEQY
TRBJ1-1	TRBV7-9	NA	ASSPGGAGTEAF
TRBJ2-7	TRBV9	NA	ASSAYLAYEQY
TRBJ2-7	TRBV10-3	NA	AITKQGASYEQY
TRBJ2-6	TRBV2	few	ASTYTGWEAGANVLT
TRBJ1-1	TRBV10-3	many	ANSQGHLNTEAF
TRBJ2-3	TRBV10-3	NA	ACSEGTNTQY
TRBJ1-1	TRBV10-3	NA	ASRGRGGTEAF
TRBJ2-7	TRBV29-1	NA	ASSLDGFSYEQY
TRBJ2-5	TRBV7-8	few	ASSFGLAGGLQETQY
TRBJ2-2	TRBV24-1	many	ATRRTGNTGELF
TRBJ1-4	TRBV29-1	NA	SVEDRGAGEKLF
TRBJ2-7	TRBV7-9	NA	ASSLAEGTGDYEQY
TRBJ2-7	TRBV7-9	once	ASSHYTRGSEQY
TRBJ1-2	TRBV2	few	ATSDLKLRVFRPYGYT
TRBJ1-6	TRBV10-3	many	ASRSTYNSPLH
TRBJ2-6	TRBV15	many	ATSGQGAGANVLT
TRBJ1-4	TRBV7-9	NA	ASSQFQGGGEKLF
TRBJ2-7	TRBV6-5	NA	ASRYGGSSYEQY
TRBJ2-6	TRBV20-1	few	SARGGASGANVLT
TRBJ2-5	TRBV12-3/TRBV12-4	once	ASSFLGRGVTETQY
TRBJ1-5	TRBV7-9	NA	ASSTGHYQPQH
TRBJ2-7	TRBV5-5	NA	ASSLKVSGAIYEQY
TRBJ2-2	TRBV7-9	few	ASSPRDRGSSGELF
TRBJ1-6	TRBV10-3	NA	ATRLSSYNSPLH
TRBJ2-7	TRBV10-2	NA	ASSSRGQDEQY
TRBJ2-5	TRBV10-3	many	AISGRTGNQETQY
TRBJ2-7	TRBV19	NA	ASSMRSAESSYEQY
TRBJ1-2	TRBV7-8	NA	ASRGGGGQRDGYT